The sequence of this T cell receptor (beta chain) was determined in a study of CD8 T cells in ankylosing spondylitis. Overall study findings and caveats: Characteristic of ankylosing spondylitis blood, it appeared, was a TCR beta motif comprising roughly 8 highly homologous variants. Both synovial fluid and blood in reactive arthritis had previously been reported to carry some motif variants. Disease-associated clones were reportedly significantly overrepresented in matched ankylosing spondylitis synovial fluid.

Per germline, CDR1 LGHDT and CDR2 YNNKEL (reference sequence). The CDR3 extends over 19 amino acids. The germline V and J ends were trimmed by 0 bases and 2 bases, with 19 bases remaining between them. A remark on this clonotype: The antigen is unknown.

TCRdb used MiXCR to reprocess the 5' RACE reads, holding one entry per CDR3 protein. This table holds some 250,000 distinct CDR3 sequences, 20% to 30% found once. The chain joins TRBV3-1 to TRBJ2-2, with a possible D match to TRBD2 (6 bases). The sequence was collected from a male donor with ankylosing spondylitis or in good health (not recorded which). The sample was blood, either unsorted or a sorted T cell fraction (not recorded which). Here the CDR3 reads CASSQDRRFGGKNTGELFF. CDR3 sequence (DNA): TGTGCCAGCAGCCAAGACCGGCGCTTTGGCGGGAAAAACACCGGGGAGCTGTTTTTT.